This record looks at one T cell receptor (beta chain) sequence and its context. The record originates from a study of control samples from healthy donors and cancer patients. Sequencing was performed with immunoSEQ multiplex PCR; in TCRdb, only in-frame clones are kept and a portion is missing. The table lists fewer than 200,000 clones, 85% to 90% of them singletons. This CDR3 has 17 residues. Germline V gene sequence: CDR1 SGHTS, CDR2 YDEGEE. V was pared by 4 bases and J by 0 bases, with 14 bases between. This clonotype was sampled from a woman aged 45-65 years in good health. The V and J genes are TRBV5-8 and TRBJ2-6; a weak D match, TRBD2 (6 bases). Sequenced sample: blood. CDR3 coding DNA: TGTGCCAGCAGCCCCTTGCGGGGAAACTCTGGGGCCAACGTCCTGACTTTC. It encodes CASSPLRGNSGANVLTF.